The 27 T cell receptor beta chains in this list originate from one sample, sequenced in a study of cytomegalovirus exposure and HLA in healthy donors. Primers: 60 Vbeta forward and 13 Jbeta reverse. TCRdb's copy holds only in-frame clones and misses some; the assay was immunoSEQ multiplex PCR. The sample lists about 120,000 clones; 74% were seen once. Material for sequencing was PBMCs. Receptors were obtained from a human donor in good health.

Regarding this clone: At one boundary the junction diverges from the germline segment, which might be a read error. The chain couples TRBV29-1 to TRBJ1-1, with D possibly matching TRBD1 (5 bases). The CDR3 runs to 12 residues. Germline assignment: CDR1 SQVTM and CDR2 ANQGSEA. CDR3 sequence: CSVERGSTEPFF. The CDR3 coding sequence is TGCAGCGTAGAGCGGGGGAGCACTGAACCTTTCTTT. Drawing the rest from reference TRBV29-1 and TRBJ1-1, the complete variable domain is SAVISQKPSRDICQRGTSLTIQCQVDSQVTMMFWYRQQPGQSLTLIATANQGSEATYESGFVIDKFPISRPNLTFSTLTVSNMSPEDSSIYLCSVERGSTEPFFGQGTRLTVV.

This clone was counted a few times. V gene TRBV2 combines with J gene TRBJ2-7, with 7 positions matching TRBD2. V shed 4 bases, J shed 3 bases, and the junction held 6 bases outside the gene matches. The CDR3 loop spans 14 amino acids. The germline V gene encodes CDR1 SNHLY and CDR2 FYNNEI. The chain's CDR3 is CASSGLAAIYEQYF. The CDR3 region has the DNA TGTGCCAGCAGTGGACTAGCAGCCATCTACGAGCAGTACTTC.

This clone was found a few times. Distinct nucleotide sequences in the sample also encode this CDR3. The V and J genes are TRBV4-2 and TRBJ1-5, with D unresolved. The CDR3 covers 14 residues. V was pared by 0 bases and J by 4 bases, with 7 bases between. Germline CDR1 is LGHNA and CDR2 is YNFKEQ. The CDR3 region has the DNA TGTGCCAGCAGCCAAGATCGGGGTAATCAGCCCCAGCATTTT. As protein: CASSQDRGNQPQHF.

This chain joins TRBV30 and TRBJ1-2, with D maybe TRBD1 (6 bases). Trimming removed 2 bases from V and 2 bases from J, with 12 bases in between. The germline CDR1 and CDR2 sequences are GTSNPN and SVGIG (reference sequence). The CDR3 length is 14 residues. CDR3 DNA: TGTGCCTGGAGTCGGCAGGGGCTGAACTATGGCTACACCTTC. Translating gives CAWSRQGLNYGYTF. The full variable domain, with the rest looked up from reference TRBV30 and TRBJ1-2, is SQTIHQWPATLVQPVGSPLSLECTVEGTSNPNLYWYRQAAGRGLQLLFYSVGIGQISSEVPQNLSASRPQDRQFILSSKKLLLSDSGFYLCAWSRQGLNYGYTFGSGTRLTVV.

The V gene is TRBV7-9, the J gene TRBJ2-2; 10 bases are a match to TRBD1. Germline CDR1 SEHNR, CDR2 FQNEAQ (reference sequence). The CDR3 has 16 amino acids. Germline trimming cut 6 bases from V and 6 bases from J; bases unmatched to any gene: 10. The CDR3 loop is CASRGGTGVLSGELFF. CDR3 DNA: TGTGCCAGCAGGGGGGGGACAGGGGTTTTGTCCGGGGAGCTGTTTTTT.

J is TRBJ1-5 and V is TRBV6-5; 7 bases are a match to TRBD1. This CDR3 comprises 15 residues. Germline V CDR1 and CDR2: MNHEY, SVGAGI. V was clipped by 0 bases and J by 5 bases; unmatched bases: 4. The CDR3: CASSYSGQRYQPQHF. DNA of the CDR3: TGTGCCAGCAGTTACTCGGGACAGCGGTATCAGCCCCAGCATTTT.

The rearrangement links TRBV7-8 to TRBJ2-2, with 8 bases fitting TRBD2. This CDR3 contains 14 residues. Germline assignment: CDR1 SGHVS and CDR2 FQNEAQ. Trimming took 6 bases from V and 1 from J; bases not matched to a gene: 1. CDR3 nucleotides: TGTGCCAGCAGGGGGACTAGGAACACCGGGGAGCTGTTTTTT. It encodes CASRGTRNTGELFF. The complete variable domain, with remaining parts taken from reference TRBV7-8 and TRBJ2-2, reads GAGVSQSPRYKVAKRGQDVALRCDPISGHVSLFWYQQALGQGPEFLTYFQNEAQLDKSGLPSDRFFAERPEGSVSTLKIQRTQQEDSAVYLCASRGTRNTGELFFGEGSRLTVL.

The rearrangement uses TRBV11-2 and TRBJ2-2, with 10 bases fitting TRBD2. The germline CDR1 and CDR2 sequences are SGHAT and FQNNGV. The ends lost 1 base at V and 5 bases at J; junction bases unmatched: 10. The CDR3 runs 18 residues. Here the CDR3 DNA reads TGTGCCAGCAGCTTAGTTATTCCTAGCGGGAGCTCAACCGGGGAGCTGTTTTTT. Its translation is CASSLVIPSGSSTGELFF.

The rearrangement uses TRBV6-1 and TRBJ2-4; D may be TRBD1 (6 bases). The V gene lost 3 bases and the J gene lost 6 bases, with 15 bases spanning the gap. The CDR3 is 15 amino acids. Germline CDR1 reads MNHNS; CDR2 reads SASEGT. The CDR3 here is CASSDRGVGLNIQYF. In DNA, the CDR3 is TGTGCCAGCAGTGACAGGGGAGTTGGTCTAAACATTCAGTACTTC.

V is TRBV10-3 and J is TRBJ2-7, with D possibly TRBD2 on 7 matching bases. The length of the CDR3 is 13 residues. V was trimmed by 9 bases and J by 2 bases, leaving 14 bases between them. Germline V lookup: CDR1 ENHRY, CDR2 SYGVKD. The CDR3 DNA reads TGTGCCATGGGGGAGGGGGAAACCTACGAGCAGTACTTC. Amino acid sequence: CAMGEGETYEQYF.

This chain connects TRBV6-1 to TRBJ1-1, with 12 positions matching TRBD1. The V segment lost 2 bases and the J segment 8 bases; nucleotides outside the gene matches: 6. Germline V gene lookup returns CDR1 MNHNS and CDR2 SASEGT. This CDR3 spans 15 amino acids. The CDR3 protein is CASSERGQGAAEAFF. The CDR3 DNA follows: TGTGCCAGCAGTGAACGGGGACAGGGGGCGGCGGAAGCTTTCTTT.

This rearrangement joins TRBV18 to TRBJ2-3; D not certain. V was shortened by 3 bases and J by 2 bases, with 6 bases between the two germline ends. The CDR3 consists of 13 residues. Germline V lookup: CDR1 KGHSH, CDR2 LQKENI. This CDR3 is CASSPAVTDTQYF. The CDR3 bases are TGTGCCAGCTCACCGGCAGTCACAGATACGCAGTATTTT.

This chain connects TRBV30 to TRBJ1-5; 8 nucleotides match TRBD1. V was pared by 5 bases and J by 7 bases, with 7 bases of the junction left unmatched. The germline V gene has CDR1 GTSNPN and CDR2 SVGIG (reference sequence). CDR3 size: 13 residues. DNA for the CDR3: TGTGCCTGGGACAGGGGAGGATTGCAGCCCCAGCATTTT. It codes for CAWDRGGLQPQHF.

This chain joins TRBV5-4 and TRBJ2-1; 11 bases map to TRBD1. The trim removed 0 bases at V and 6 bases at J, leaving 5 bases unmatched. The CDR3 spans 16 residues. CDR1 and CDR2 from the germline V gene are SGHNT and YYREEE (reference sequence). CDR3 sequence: CASSLAGTGGLNEQFF. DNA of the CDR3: TGTGCCAGCAGCTTGGCCGGGACAGGGGGGCTCAATGAGCAGTTCTTC.

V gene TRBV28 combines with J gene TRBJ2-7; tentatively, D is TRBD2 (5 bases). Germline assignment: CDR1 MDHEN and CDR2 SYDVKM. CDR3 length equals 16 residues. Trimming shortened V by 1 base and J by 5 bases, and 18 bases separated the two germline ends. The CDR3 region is CASSLSLLGLWDEQYF. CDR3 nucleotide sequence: TGTGCCAGCAGTTTATCGTTACTAGGCCTCTGGGACGAGCAGTACTTC.

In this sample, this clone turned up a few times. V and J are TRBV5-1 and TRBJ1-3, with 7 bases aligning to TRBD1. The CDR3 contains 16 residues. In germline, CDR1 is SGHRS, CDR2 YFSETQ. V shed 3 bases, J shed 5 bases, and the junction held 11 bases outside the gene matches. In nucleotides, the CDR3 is TGCGCCAGCAGCTCTGGAGGACAGGCTTCGAGAAACACCATATATTTT. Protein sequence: CASSSGGQASRNTIYF. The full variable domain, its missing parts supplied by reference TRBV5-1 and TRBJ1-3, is KAGVTQTPRYLIKTRGQQVTLSCSPISGHRSVSWYQQTPGQGLQFLFEYFSETQRNKGNFPGRFSGRQFSNSRSEMNVSTLELGDSALYLCASSSGGQASRNTIYFGEGSWLTVV.

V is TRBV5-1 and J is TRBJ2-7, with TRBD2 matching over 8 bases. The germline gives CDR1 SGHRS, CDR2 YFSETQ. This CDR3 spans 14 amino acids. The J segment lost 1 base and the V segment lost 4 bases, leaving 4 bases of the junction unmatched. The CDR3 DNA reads TGCGCCAGCAGCCCGGGGGGGGCTTCCTACGAGCAGTACTTC. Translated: CASSPGGASYEQYF.

The CDR3 DNA follows: TGCAGCGTATCGGGGGGTTTCAACACCGGGGAGCTGTTTTTT. Translation: CSVSGGFNTGELFF. The chain recombines TRBV29-1 with TRBJ2-2, with 7 bases aligning to TRBD2. The germline V gene encodes CDR1 SQVTM and CDR2 ANQGSEA. This CDR3 comprises 14 residues. With V trimmed by 6 bases and J by 2 bases, 6 bases remained unmatched.

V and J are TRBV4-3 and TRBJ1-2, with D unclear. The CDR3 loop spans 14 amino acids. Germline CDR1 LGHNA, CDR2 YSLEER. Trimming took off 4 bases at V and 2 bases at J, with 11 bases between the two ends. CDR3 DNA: TGCGCCAGCAGCCCAGGTGGGCAGAACTATGGCTACACCTTC. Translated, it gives CASSPGGQNYGYTF.

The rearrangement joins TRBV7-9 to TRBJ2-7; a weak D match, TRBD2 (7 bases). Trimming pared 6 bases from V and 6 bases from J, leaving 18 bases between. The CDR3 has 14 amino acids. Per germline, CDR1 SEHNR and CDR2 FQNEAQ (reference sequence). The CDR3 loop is CASSLQLRGGEQYF. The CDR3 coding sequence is TGTGCCAGCAGTCTCCAACTTAGGGGGGGCGAGCAGTACTTC.

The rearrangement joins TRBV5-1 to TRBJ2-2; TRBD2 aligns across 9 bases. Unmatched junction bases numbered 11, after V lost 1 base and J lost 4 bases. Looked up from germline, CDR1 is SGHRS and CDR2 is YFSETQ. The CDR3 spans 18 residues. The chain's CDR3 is CASSLRQFGGRATGELFF. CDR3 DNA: TGCGCCAGCAGCTTGCGGCAGTTTGGCGGGAGGGCCACCGGGGAGCTGTTTTTT.

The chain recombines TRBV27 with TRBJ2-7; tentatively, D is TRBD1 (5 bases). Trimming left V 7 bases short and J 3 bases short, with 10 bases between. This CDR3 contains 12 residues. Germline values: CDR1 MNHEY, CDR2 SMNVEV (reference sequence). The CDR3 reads CASKGPHYEQYF. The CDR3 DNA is TGTGCCAGCAAGGGGCCTCACTACGAGCAGTACTTC.

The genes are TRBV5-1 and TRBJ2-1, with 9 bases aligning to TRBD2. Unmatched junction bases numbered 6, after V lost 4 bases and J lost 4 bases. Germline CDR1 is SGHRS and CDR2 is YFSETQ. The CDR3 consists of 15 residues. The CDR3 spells CASSLNSGGYNEQFF. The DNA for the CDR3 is TGCGCCAGCAGCCTCAATAGCGGGGGATACAATGAGCAGTTCTTC.

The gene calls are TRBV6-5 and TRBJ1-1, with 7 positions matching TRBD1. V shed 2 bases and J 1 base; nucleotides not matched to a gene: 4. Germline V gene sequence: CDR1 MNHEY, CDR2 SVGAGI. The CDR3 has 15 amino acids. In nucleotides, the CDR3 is TGTGCCAGCAGTTACGATTACAGGGGGAACACTGAAGCTTTCTTT. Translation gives CASSYDYRGNTEAFF.

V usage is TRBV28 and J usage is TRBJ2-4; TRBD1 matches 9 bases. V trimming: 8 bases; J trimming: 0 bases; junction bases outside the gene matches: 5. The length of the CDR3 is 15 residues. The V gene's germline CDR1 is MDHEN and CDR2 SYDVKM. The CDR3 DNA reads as TGTGCCAGCCGTGGGACAGGGAGAGCCAAAAACATTCAGTACTTC. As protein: CASRGTGRAKNIQYF. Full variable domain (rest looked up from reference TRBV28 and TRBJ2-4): DVKVTQSSRYLVKRTGEKVFLECVQDMDHENMFWYRQDPGLGLRLIYFSYDVKMKEKGDIPEGYSVSREKKERFSLILESASTNQTSMYLCASRGTGRAKNIQYFGAGTRLSVL.

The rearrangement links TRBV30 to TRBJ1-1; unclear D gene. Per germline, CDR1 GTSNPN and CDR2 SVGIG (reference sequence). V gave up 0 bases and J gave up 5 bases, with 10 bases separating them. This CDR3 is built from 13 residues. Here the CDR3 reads CAWSVLKRTEAFF. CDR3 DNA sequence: TGTGCCTGGAGTGTACTGAAGAGGACTGAAGCTTTCTTT.

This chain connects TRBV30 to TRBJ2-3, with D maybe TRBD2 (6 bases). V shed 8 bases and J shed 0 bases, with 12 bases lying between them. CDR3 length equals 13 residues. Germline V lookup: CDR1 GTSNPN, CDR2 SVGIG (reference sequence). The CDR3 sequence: CATSRSSTDTQYF. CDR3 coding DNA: TGTGCCACTAGCAGATCTAGCACAGATACGCAGTATTTT.